The next 23 T cell receptor beta chains were all read from a single sample in a study of shared clonotypes between healthy human individuals. Produced via immunoSEQ multiplex PCR; TCRdb's table is partial and in-frame only. The repertoire includes roughly 2.5 million clones, roughly 92% of them detected once, and roughly 0.13% sits in the top ten. Sequences were obtained from naive CD4+ T cells sorted from blood. Subset in this sample: CD45RA+ positively selected. The source is a man between 18 and 29 years old in good health.

V gene TRBV7-2 combines with J gene TRBJ2-7, with 8 nucleotides matching TRBD2. Germline CDR1 SGHTA, CDR2 FQGNSA. The CDR3 contains 14 residues. V gave up 2 bases and J gave up 6 bases; unmatched junction bases: 6. CDR3 sequence: CASSLTGTSPEQYF. CDR3 DNA: TGTGCCAGCAGCTTAACCGGGACTAGTCCCGAGCAGTACTTC.

As to this clone: Distinct nucleotide sequences in the sample also encode this CDR3. This rearrangement joins TRBV9 to TRBJ2-3, with D possibly being TRBD2 (6 bases). V gave up 0 bases and J gave up 4 bases, with 12 bases separating them. Looked up from germline, CDR1 is SGDLS and CDR2 is YYNGEE. The CDR3 runs 15 residues. This CDR3 reads CASSVDGRAADTQYF. The CDR3 DNA follows: TGTGCCAGCAGCGTAGACGGGAGAGCAGCAGATACGCAGTATTTT.

The chain couples TRBV6-6 to TRBJ2-7; 7 bases are shared with TRBD2. Trimming removed 2 bases from V and 2 bases from J; junction bases left unmatched: 6. This CDR3 region has 15 residues. The germline V gene encodes CDR1 MNHNY and CDR2 SVGAGI (reference sequence). The CDR3 here is CASSYGGGSTYEQYF. The CDR3 nucleotides are TGTGCCAGCAGTTACGGGGGGGGATCCACCTACGAGCAGTACTTC.

The chain has TRBV19 and TRBJ2-2; no clear D gene. Germline loops: CDR1 LNHDA, CDR2 SQIVND (reference sequence). This CDR3 comprises 14 residues. V lost 9 bases and J lost 2, with 13 bases in between. The CDR3 spells CASEIQFNTGELFF. DNA of the CDR3: TGTGCCAGCGAGATACAGTTCAACACCGGGGAGCTGTTTTTT.

The chain combines TRBV4-3 with TRBJ2-1, with D perhaps being TRBD1 or TRBD2 (5 bases each). Trimming removed 2 bases from V and 6 bases from J, with 14 bases in between. The CDR3 has 15 residues. Per germline, CDR1 LGHNA and CDR2 YSLEER. The CDR3 reads CASSQPGPGANEQFF. The CDR3 DNA is TGCGCCAGCAGCCAACCGGGACCTGGGGCCAATGAGCAGTTCTTC.

CDR3: CASSYVQISNSPLHF. CDR3 bases: TGTGCCAGCAGTTACGTACAGATTTCTAATTCACCCCTCCACTTT. The V and J genes are TRBV6-5 and TRBJ1-6; D is undetermined. The CDR3 is 15 amino acids. V gave up 2 bases and J gave up 6 bases, with 11 bases separating them. Per germline, CDR1 MNHEY and CDR2 SVGAGI.

V is TRBV4-2 and J is TRBJ2-1; perhaps TRBD2 as D (6 bases). CDR3 length: 16 amino acids. The germline gives CDR1 LGHNA, CDR2 YNFKEQ. The ends were cut back, 1 base at V and 0 bases at J, with 10 bases in the middle. The CDR3 nucleotides read TGTGCCAGCAGCCAAGGGAGGGCGGGCTCCTACAATGAGCAGTTCTTC. It codes for CASSQGRAGSYNEQFF.

About this clone itself: The same CDR3 arises from other DNA sequences in this sample as well. This chain joins TRBV18 and TRBJ2-1, with D possibly matching TRBD1 (5 bases). V lost 6 bases to trimming and J lost 0 bases, with 12 bases between them. Germline-derived CDR1 and CDR2 are KGHSH and LQKENI. This CDR3 contains 15 residues. The CDR3 loop reads CASSRDRGSYNEQFF. In DNA form, the CDR3 reads TGTGCCAGCTCGCGTGACAGAGGCTCCTACAATGAGCAGTTCTTC.

V and J are TRBV25-1 and TRBJ2-3, with 10 bases fitting TRBD2. Germline loops: CDR1 MGHDK, CDR2 SYGVNS. Losses at the gene ends were 8 bases for V and 3 bases for J; bases not matched to a gene: 2. This CDR3 has 13 amino acids. CDR3 loop: CASASGGTDTQYF. DNA of the CDR3: TGTGCCAGCGCTAGCGGGGGTACAGATACGCAGTATTTT.

As to this clone: Other nucleotide sequences in the sample specify the same CDR3. CDR3 coding DNA: TGTGCCTGGAGTGGCAGGGCCGACACTGAAGCTTTCTTT. It yields the protein CAWSGRADTEAFF. The J gene is TRBJ1-1, the V gene TRBV30; D might be TRBD1 (5 bases). The germline V gene has CDR1 GTSNPN and CDR2 SVGIG (reference sequence). The CDR3 covers 13 residues. V was clipped by 1 base and J by 3 bases, with 9 bases between them.

The chain employs TRBV29-1 and TRBJ1-4, with a possible D match to TRBD1 (5 bases). The V end was cut by 4 bases, the J end by 0 bases, with 9 bases between. This CDR3 comprises 14 residues. CDR1 SQVTM and CDR2 ANQGSEA come from the germline V gene. This CDR3 reads CSVGQSATNEKLFF. The CDR3 nucleotides read TGCAGCGTTGGACAGTCCGCAACTAATGAAAAACTGTTTTTT.

The rearrangement links TRBV27 to TRBJ2-7, with D tentatively TRBD1 (5 bases). Deletions cut 2 bases from V and 2 bases from J, with 13 bases between. Germline values: CDR1 MNHEY, CDR2 SMNVEV (reference sequence). The CDR3 covers 15 residues. The CDR3 protein is CASSLRPLGPYEQYF. The CDR3 region has the DNA TGTGCCAGCAGTTTACGGCCATTGGGGCCCTACGAGCAGTACTTC.

This chain uses TRBV14 with TRBJ2-1; TRBD2 matches 15 bases. Germline V gene data show CDR1 as SGHDN and CDR2 as FVKESK. The CDR3 loop spans 17 amino acids. V shed 4 bases, J shed 7 bases, and the junction held 8 bases outside the gene matches. The CDR3 region has the DNA TGTGCCAGCAGCCCGACCTACGGACTAGCGGGAGGGAATGAGCAGTTCTTC. It yields the protein CASSPTYGLAGGNEQFF.

The V call is TRBV6-1, the J call TRBJ1-4; possible D gene TRBD1, 6 bases. The germline gives CDR1 MNHNS, CDR2 SASEGT. Trimming removed 6 bases from V and 4 bases from J, with 12 bases in between. CDR3 length: 14 amino acids. CDR3 DNA sequence: TGTGCCAGCAGCGGGACAAGTTTTAATGAAAAACTGTTTTTT. Amino acids: CASSGTSFNEKLFF.

In regard to this clone: This sample also contains other DNA sequences that code for the same CDR3. The CDR3: CASRTGYGYTF. CDR3 coding DNA: TGTGCCAGCCGTACAGGCTATGGCTACACCTTC. This chain links TRBV6-5 with TRBJ1-2; weak D call: TRBD1 (5 bases). Germline values: CDR1 MNHEY, CDR2 SVGAGI. V lost 8 bases, J lost 4 bases, and 8 bases lay in between. CDR3 size: 11 residues.

This chain uses TRBV7-2 with TRBJ2-4; D gene ambiguous. The germline V gene has CDR1 SGHTA and CDR2 FQGNSA. Trimming removed 2 bases at V and 7 bases at J, with 9 bases between. There are 13 residues in the CDR3. The CDR3 loop reads CASSLLGVNIQYF. CDR3 nucleotide sequence: TGTGCCAGCAGCTTATTGGGCGTGAACATTCAGTACTTC.

The chain combines TRBV2 with TRBJ2-7, with D maybe TRBD2 (5 bases). Germline V gives CDR1 SNHLY, CDR2 FYNNEI. The CDR3 spans 14 residues. Trimming cost V 8 bases and J 6 bases, with 20 bases left between them. CDR3 protein: CASLEGYWGAEQYF. The CDR3 region has the DNA TGTGCCAGCCTCGAAGGGTATTGGGGAGCCGAGCAGTACTTC.

This clone was counted only a few times. Other DNA sequences in this specimen translate into the identical CDR3. This chain joins TRBV30 and TRBJ1-1, with TRBD1 as a possible D gene (6 bases). The CDR3 spans 13 residues. The V gene's germline CDR1 is GTSNPN and CDR2 SVGIG (reference sequence). V was clipped by 1 base and J by 2 bases, with 8 bases between them. The CDR3 protein is CAWSEQGNTEAFF. For the CDR3, the DNA is TGTGCCTGGAGTGAACAGGGAAACACTGAAGCTTTCTTT.

The chain links TRBV11-2 to TRBJ2-4; 7 positions match TRBD2. V was clipped by 1 base and J by 0 bases; unmatched bases: 6. Germline V gives CDR1 SGHAT, CDR2 FQNNGV. This CDR3 contains 17 residues. CDR3 DNA: TGTGCCAGCAGCTTAGCGGGGGAGGGCCCAGCCAAAAACATTCAGTACTTC. Encoded protein: CASSLAGEGPAKNIQYF.

V gene TRBV4-2 combines with J gene TRBJ1-1, with D perhaps TRBD1 (6 bases). CDR1 is LGHNA and CDR2 is YNFKEQ in the germline V gene. V lost 1 base to trimming and J lost 5 bases, with 29 bases between them. The CDR3 totals 20 residues. CDR3 sequence: CASSQVGDIQGGFLGTEAFF. CDR3 nucleotide sequence: TGTGCCAGCAGCCAAGTGGGGGACATACAGGGAGGGTTTTTAGGGACTGAAGCTTTCTTT.

The chain couples TRBV7-2 to TRBJ2-1, with 7 bases fitting TRBD2. The V and J ends lost 1 base and 15 bases, in that order; junction bases with no gene match: 12. Germline lookup yields CDR1 SGHTA and CDR2 FQGNSA. The CDR3 has 14 amino acids. The CDR3 region has the DNA TGTGCCAGCAGCTTAGTTTTCTCGAGCGGGAAGGGGTTCTTC. This translates into CASSLVFSSGKGFF.

The chain uses TRBV30 and TRBJ1-1, with D tentatively TRBD1 (5 bases). The germline CDR1 and CDR2 sequences are GTSNPN and SVGIG (reference sequence). CDR3 length equals 13 residues. Trimming took 7 bases from V and 5 from J, leaving 17 bases between them. The CDR3 region has the DNA TGTGCCTTAGACAGACAGAGTTCAACTGAAGCTTTCTTT. Protein sequence: CALDRQSSTEAFF.

The genes are TRBV7-8 and TRBJ1-2; D is uncertain. In germline, CDR1 is SGHVS, CDR2 FQNEAQ. The CDR3 spans 14 residues. Trimming pared 1 base from V and 0 bases from J, leaving 6 bases between. CDR3 nucleotides: TGTGCCAGCAGCTTAGGGCAGACTAACTATGGCTACACCTTC. It codes for CASSLGQTNYGYTF.